The 4 T cell receptor beta chains presented below share a single source sample, sequenced in a study of blood T cell repertoires in COVID-19. Sequencing was performed with immunoSEQ multiplex PCR; in TCRdb, only in-frame clones are kept and a portion is missing. The repertoire has some 230,000 clones, approximately 86% of them found once; the top ten carry about 9.4%. Sequencing input: peripheral blood. These receptors originate from a woman aged 50 to 60 with COVID-19, enrolled during active disease.

The chain links TRBV6-5 to TRBJ2-7; TRBD1 matches at 9 bases. CDR1 and CDR2 from the germline V gene are MNHEY and SVGAGI. Losses at the gene ends were 6 bases for V and 5 bases for J; bases not matched to a gene: 5. The CDR3 covers 13 residues. The CDR3 is CASSHRGQNEQYV. In DNA form, the CDR3 reads TGTGCCAGCAGCCACAGGGGGCAAAACGAGCAGTACGTC.

The genes are TRBV30 and TRBJ1-3; D possibly corresponds to TRBD1 (6 bases). The V gene lost 4 bases and the J gene lost 4 bases, with 20 bases spanning the gap. The CDR3 covers 16 residues. Germline CDR1 GTSNPN, CDR2 SVGIG (reference sequence). The CDR3 here is CAWTRNRAFGGNTIYF. CDR3 in DNA: TGTGCCTGGACCCGGAACAGGGCCTTCGGAGGAAACACCATATATTTT.

This clone was picked up one time. This chain connects TRBV14 to TRBJ2-1, with 8 bases fitting TRBD1. CDR1 and CDR2 (germline): SGHDN, FVKESK. The V gene end was trimmed by 4 bases and the J gene end by 7 bases; junction bases not matched to a gene: 9. The CDR3 has 15 amino acids. The DNA for the CDR3 is TGTGCCAGCAGCCTAAGACAGGGGTACACGAATGAGCAGTTCTTC. As protein: CASSLRQGYTNEQFF.

The gene calls are TRBV6-1 and TRBJ2-7; TRBD2 is a possible D gene (6 bases). The length of the CDR3 is 14 residues. Germline V gene data show CDR1 as MNHNS and CDR2 as SASEGT. V lost 0 bases and J 4 bases, leaving 10 bases between the germline ends. The CDR3 DNA is TGTGCCAGCAGTGAAGCCTGGGGGGATTACGAGCAGTACGTC. As protein: CASSEAWGDYEQYV.